This TCR beta chain stems from a study of blood T cell repertoires in COVID-19. The overall study: The study drew acute and convalescent COVID-19 samples from the United States, Italy and Spain. T cells, B-cell-depleted T cells, or PBMCs provided the cDNA or gDNA that served as material.

Original processing notes: For nucleated cells, counts were estimated from reference gene primer amplification. Profiling relied on immunoSEQ multiplex PCR, and the TCRdb table lists in-frame clones only, not all of them. The D gene and trimming were derived from the DNA, and the V and J assignments and clone size from that table. The repertoire holds about 160,000 clones, with roughly 84% as singletons. The CDR3 extends over 14 amino acids. Germline CDR1 and CDR2: SNHLY and FYNNEI. With V trimmed by 7 bases and J by 4 bases, 7 bases remained unmatched. The source of this sequence is a woman over 75 with active or convalescent COVID-19. The chain couples TRBV2 to TRBJ2-3; 8 positions match TRBD1. The sample was peripheral blood. This CDR3 reads CASKDRQGSDTQYF. The CDR3, as DNA: TGTGCCAGCAAGGATAGACAGGGGTCAGATACGCAGTATTTT.